This paragraph reports one T cell receptor (beta chain). The antigen is not known. Trimming took 6 bases from V and 1 from J; bases not matched to a gene: 6. This CDR3 region has 15 residues. The germline V gene has CDR1 SEHNR and CDR2 FQNEAQ (reference sequence). The method was immunoSEQ multiplex PCR; TCRdb's version includes in-frame clones alone and lacks a portion of them. This table has about 100,000 clones, around 87% appearing once. The data originate from a study of T cell responses to AZD1222 COVID-19 vaccine. Study as a whole: Analyses pooled second doses at about 4 or about 12 weeks.

Study-level results: Spike-specific TCR breadth and depth grew following two AZD1222 doses. In a largely white British group with more females than males, clonal diversity was possibly underestimated.

This TCR was sampled from an adult in good health. The sample consisted of peripheral blood, taken on day 0 of AZD1222 vaccination. V usage is TRBV7-9 and J usage is TRBJ2-3, with TRBD2 matching 8 bases. CDR3 loop: CASRGGRIRTDTQYF. CDR3 nucleotide sequence: TGTGCCAGCAGGGGCGGGAGGATTCGCACAGATACGCAGTATTTT.